This passage covers 6 T cell receptor beta chains from one sample sequenced in a study of T-cell reconstitution after alpha-beta-depleted transplantation in children. Construction of the TCRbeta library involved unique molecular identifiers. TCRdb re-called the PCR reads with MiXCR, one entry per CDR3 protein. Found here are about 200,000 distinct CDR3 sequences, roughly 6.3% of them singletons; the top ten hold under 5%. The sample here was PBMCs, taken before TCRalphabeta/CD19-depleted stem cell transplant. The receptors here all came from a girl under three years old with combined immunodeficiency, due to receive a stem cell transplant.

In its sample, this clonotype was seen many times. This chain connects TRBV12-3 or TRBV12-4 to TRBJ2-7; D tentatively reads TRBD1 or TRBD2 (5 bases each). The CDR3 runs to 15 residues. The V and J ends lost 6 bases and 5 bases respectively, with 20 bases between them. The CDR3 bases are TGTGCCAGCAGCCTATTAGTTGAGGGGTCTGACGAGCAGTACTTC. Amino acid sequence: CASSLLVEGSDEQYF.

This clonotype has a count of ten or more. This rearrangement joins TRBV19 to TRBJ1-5; D is undetermined. The ends were cut back, 7 bases at V and 3 bases at J, with 13 bases in the middle. CDR3 length equals 14 residues. Per the germline V gene, CDR1 is LNHDA and CDR2 is SQIVND (reference sequence). The CDR3 loop is CASNIGVNNQPQHF. In nucleotides, the CDR3 is TGTGCCAGTAATATCGGGGTAAACAATCAGCCCCAGCATTTT.

J is TRBJ2-2 and V is TRBV7-2; D may correspond to TRBD1 or TRBD2 (5 bases each). V lost 8 bases, J lost 4 bases, and 11 bases lay in between. Germline V gene lookup returns CDR1 SGHTA and CDR2 FQGNSA. The CDR3 length is 13 residues. The CDR3 DNA follows: TGTGCCAGCGGCTATGGGGGCACCGGGGAGCTGTTTTTT. Translation: CASGYGGTGELFF. Supplemented by reference TRBV7-2 and TRBJ2-2, the full variable domain reads GAGVSQSPSNKVTEKGKDVELRCDPISGHTALYWYRQSLGQGLEFLIYFQGNSAPDKSGLPSDRFSAERTGGSVSTLTIQRTQQEDSAVYLCASGYGGTGELFFGEGSRLTVL.

This clonotype was seen repeatedly, ten times or more. The rearrangement joins TRBV7-8 to TRBJ2-1; TRBD2 aligns across 9 bases. The V and J ends lost 1 base and 6 bases, in that order; junction bases with no gene match: 4. The CDR3 has 15 amino acids. CDR1 and CDR2 from the germline V gene are SGHVS and FQNEAQ. The CDR3 nucleotides are TGTGCCAGCAGCTTAGTTTCTAGCGGGGTCAATGAGCAGTTCTTC. Translated, it gives CASSLVSSGVNEQFF.

This clonotype has a count of ten or more. This rearrangement joins TRBV15 to TRBJ1-5, with D perhaps matching TRBD1 (5 bases). CDR3 size: 15 residues. Per germline, CDR1 LNHNV and CDR2 YYDKDF (reference sequence). The V end was cut by 0 bases, the J end by 8 bases, with 14 bases between. CDR3 bases: TGTGCCACCAGCAGAGATCGGCGGGGCTGGGAGCCCCAGCATTTT. Translation gives CATSRDRRGWEPQHF.

The chain couples TRBV6-1 to TRBJ2-3; D is ambiguous. V was clipped by 6 bases and J by 1 base, with 11 bases between them. The CDR3 is made up of 14 amino acids. CDR1 and CDR2 from the germline V gene are MNHNS and SASEGT. The CDR3, as DNA: TGTGCCAGCAGCCGCGACTGGGGCACAGATACGCAGTATTTT. Its protein product is CASSRDWGTDTQYF.